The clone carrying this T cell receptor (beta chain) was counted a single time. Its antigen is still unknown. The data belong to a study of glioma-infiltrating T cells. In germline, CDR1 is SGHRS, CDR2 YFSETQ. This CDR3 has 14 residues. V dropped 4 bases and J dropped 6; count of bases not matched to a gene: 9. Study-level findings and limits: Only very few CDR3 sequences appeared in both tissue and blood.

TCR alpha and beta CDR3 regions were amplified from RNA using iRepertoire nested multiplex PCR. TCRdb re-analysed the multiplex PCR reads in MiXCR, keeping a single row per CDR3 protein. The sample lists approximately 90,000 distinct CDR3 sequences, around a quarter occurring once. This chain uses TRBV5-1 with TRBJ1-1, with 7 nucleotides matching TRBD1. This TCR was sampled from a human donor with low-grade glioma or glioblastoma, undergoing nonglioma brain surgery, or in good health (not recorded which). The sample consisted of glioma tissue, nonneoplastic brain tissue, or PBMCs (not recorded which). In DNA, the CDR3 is TGCGCCAGCAGCCCCAGGGGGATCAGCGCTGAAGCTTTCTTT. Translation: CASSPRGISAEAFF.